The rows below give T cell receptor beta chains drawn from one sample of a study of blood T cell repertoires in COVID-19. Clones were read by immunoSEQ multiplex PCR, and TCRdb kept only the in-frame ones, dropping some. The sample shows a few hundred thousand clones, around nine tenths of them seen only once. Sequences were obtained from peripheral blood. The source is a man aged 35 to 55 who had recovered from COVID-19. Each CDR3 is given with its conserved first and last residue. The order of the fields is V gene, CDR3 protein.

TRBV2	CATQAGALGNTQYF
TRBV6-2/TRBV6-3	CASSLGRSYEQYF
TRBV5-8	CASSLGAGGNYEQYF
TRBV15	CATSSTQGGFEKLFF
TRBV2	CASSDEGQSYGELFF
TRBV7-9	CASSGDLGQPDTQYF
TRBV28	CASMPGTGIYTQYF
TRBV7-9	CASSPGGQYANEQFF
TRBV27	CASSFRLAGDYEQYF
TRBV4-2	CASSQDQTVGNTEAFF
TRBV19	CASSSPTGMNTEAFF
TRBV4-1	CASSFSGGSYEQYF
TRBV18	CASSPRGGTGGELFF
TRBV5-4	CASSLGKKGAGKKLQETQYF
TRBV12-3/TRBV12-4	CASSSTGQTEAFF
TRBV11-2	CASSLVLGWQETQYF
TRBV19	CASTRDRGSYEQYF
TRBV29-1	CSARLAGGPSSGQYF
TRBV29-1	CSVERYGAGGSYNEQFF
TRBV2	CASSDRRGWHEKLFF
TRBV27	CASSLRWGPNEQFF
TRBV9	CASSSRTGDYGYTF
TRBV7-9	CASSYPTGGFSYEQYF
TRBV7-2	CASSTGIPNEKLFF
TRBV24-1	CATSDLQDFGNCDNEQFF
TRBV5-1	CASSLRGLAGDTQYF
TRBV7-6	CASSLRGWADTQYF
TRBV11-1	CASSLVGGQKYF
TRBV27	CATGRGRGTYEQYF
TRBV3-1/TRBV3-2	CASSPGFVGDLAFF
TRBV4-3	CASSHSVAYTNEKLFF
TRBV6-2/TRBV6-3	CASSYSEGFGYTF
TRBV18	CASSPPVGGNEKLFF
TRBV6-2/TRBV6-3	CASSRGTSGRRSTDTQYF
TRBV7-9	CASSLNLPAFF
TRBV5-1	CASSPEGTANNYGYTF
TRBV27	CASSTEGTDTDTQYF
TRBV27	CASSFSVGLADPYEQYF
TRBV19	CASSERFRASRQKAFF
TRBV12-3/TRBV12-4	CASTLNTEAFF
TRBV18	CASSPEGTSGMNTGELFF
TRBV5-1	CASSPGTSGRQTQYF
TRBV10-2	CASSERQPFYSNQPQHF
TRBV7-2	CASSLIDSYNSPLHF
TRBV15	CATSRDTGTGNYEQYF
TRBV6-5	CASSTRLSADNEQFF
TRBV7-7	CASSRGNTGELFF
TRBV28	CASKHRGLSGELFF
TRBV5-8	CASSPGKTQYF
TRBV27	CASRPGGGEKLFF
TRBV19	CASSIGLAGGTSTDTQYF
TRBV23-1	CASSQSGLERNTGELFF
TRBV6-5	CASSYGGAETQYF
TRBV3-1/TRBV3-2	CASSPNPVQPQHF
TRBV27	CASSPYPYGGGLQETQYF
TRBV7-2	CASSRQGVADGYTF
TRBV7-6	CASSPLRGSQETQYF
TRBV7-9	CASSFGESKLFF
TRBV4-1	CASSQVSSGSNYGYTF